The rows below give T cell receptor beta chains drawn from one sample of a study of blood T cells in healthy people across ages. TCRdb re-called the 5' RACE reads through MiXCR, storing one row per CDR3 protein. The table shows roughly 1.5 million distinct CDR3 sequences, with about 45% occurring only once. The sequencing sample was made of blood. These receptors all come from a woman younger than 30 in good health. Both conserved end residues are part of each CDR3. D genes are given only for firm matches. Some rows have no size entry. The others give once, few or many, or a class for an expanded clone.

>TRBD2|TRBV27|NA|TRBJ2-3
TGTGCCAGCAGTCCGATTTGGGGACTAGCGGGAGAGACAGATACGCAGTATTTT
CASSPIWGLAGETDTQYF
>NA|TRBV15|few|TRBJ2-4
TGTGCCACCAGCAGATGGGGGGAAGCCAAAAACATTCAGTACTTC
CATSRWGEAKNIQYF
>NA|TRBV12-3/TRBV12-4|NA|TRBJ1-3
TGTGCCAGCAGGTACAGCGCTGGTGGAAACACCATATATTTT
CASRYSAGGNTIYF
>NA|TRBV12-3/TRBV12-4|NA|TRBJ2-7
TGTGCCAGCAGGGGCAGGGTCTTACTCGAGCAGTACTTC
CASRGRVLLEQYF
>TRBD2|TRBV5-1|many|TRBJ2-3
TGCGCCAGCAGCTTGGTGTTTGCGGGGGGGCGTGATACGCAGTATTTT
CASSLVFAGGRDTQYF
>NA|TRBV6-6|NA|TRBJ2-7
TGTGCCAGTGGGGACACAATCTACGAGCAGTACTTC
CASGDTIYEQYF
>NA|TRBV27|NA|TRBJ2-7
TGTGCCAGCAGCATTGGGCCGACGGGCCCTCTCTACGAGCAGTACTTC
CASSIGPTGPLYEQYF
>TRBD2|TRBV27|NA|TRBJ2-5
TGTGCCAGCAGTTTATCGCTAGCGGGGGTACGGGGGCTGGAGACCCAGTACTTC
CASSLSLAGVRGLETQYF
>TRBD1|TRBV7-7|few|TRBJ2-7
TGTGCTAGCAGCTTAGCGACAGGGTCCCACGAGCAGTACTTC
CASSLATGSHEQYF
>NA|TRBV6-2/TRBV6-3|NA|TRBJ1-1
TGTGCCAGCAGTTGGGGACTGACGAACACTGAAGCTTTCTTT
CASSWGLTNTEAFF
>NA|TRBV7-2|NA|TRBJ2-1
TGTGCCAGCAGCCACCCCTACAATGAGCAGTTCTTC
CASSHPYNEQFF
>TRBD1|TRBV2|few|TRBJ2-1
TGTGCCAGCCAAAAGGGACAGGGATACAATGAGCAGTTCTTC
CASQKGQGYNEQFF
>NA|TRBV15|few|TRBJ1-2
TGTGCCACCAGCACAGGGGTCTCTTCTAACTATGGCTACACCTTC
CATSTGVSSNYGYTF
>NA|TRBV20-1|NA|TRBJ2-7
TGCAGTGCTAGGGGGCCGGTATACTACAATGAGCAGTACTTC
CSARGPVYYNEQYF
>TRBD1|TRBV5-1|NA|TRBJ2-2
TGCGCCAGCAGCAAGGGACAGGGGGCGCCGGCCGGGGAGCTGTTTTTT
CASSKGQGAPAGELFF
>NA|TRBV12-3/TRBV12-4|few|TRBJ2-1
TGTGCCAGCAGTTTGGGGATAACTTACAATGAGCAGTTCTTC
CASSLGITYNEQFF
>NA|TRBV24-1|few|TRBJ1-2
TGTGCCACCAGTGATCGGGCAGGCGGCTCCTATGGCTACACCTTC
CATSDRAGGSYGYTF
>NA|TRBV20-1|NA|TRBJ2-7
TGCAGTGCTAGAAGAGACAGGTTTTATGAGCAGTACTTC
CSARRDRFYEQYF
>TRBD1|TRBV7-2|NA|TRBJ1-1
TGTGCCAGCAGCAGGCGGGACAGGGAGGAGTCCACTGAAGCTTTCTTT
CASSRRDREESTEAFF
>NA|TRBV11-2|NA|TRBJ2-1
TGTGCCAGAGGGGGGAGGGGAATCGATGAGCAGTTCTTC
CARGGRGIDEQFF
>NA|TRBV15|NA|TRBJ2-4
TGTGCCGCCAGCAGAGAATACGGTCTTAAAAACATTCAGTACTTC
CAASREYGLKNIQYF
>NA|TRBV7-6|few|TRBJ1-2
TGTGCCAGCAGCGGTTTTAATGGCTACACCTTC
CASSGFNGYTF
>NA|TRBV9|NA|TRBJ2-7
TGTGCCAGCAGCTCGTCCTACTACCTCTCCTACAATGAGCAGTACTTC
CASSSSYYLSYNEQYF
>NA|TRBV12-5|few|TRBJ2-3
TGTGCTAGTGGTTTCGGGCCTCTCACAGATACGCAGTATTTT
CASGFGPLTDTQYF
>NA|TRBV21-1|NA|TRBJ1-1
TGTGCCAGCAGAGGAGGGGGAACAGGGCGCACTGAAGCTTTCTTT
CASRGGGTGRTEAFF
>NA|TRBV20-1|NA|TRBJ2-5
TGCAGTGCCATACGACTAGAACAAGAGACCCAGTACTTC
CSAIRLEQETQYF
>NA|TRBV4-1|few|TRBJ2-7
TGCGCCAGCAGCCAAGAGAAGGTCACCTACGAGCAGTACTTC
CASSQEKVTYEQYF
>NA|TRBV18|few|TRBJ2-1
TGTGCCAGCTCACCACTGCCCAGCGACAATGAGCAGTTCTTC
CASSPLPSDNEQFF
>NA|TRBV5-6|NA|TRBJ2-7
TGTGCCAGCAGCTTGGATGGGGTCGGAACCTACGAGCAGTACTTC
CASSLDGVGTYEQYF
>NA|TRBV7-2|NA|TRBJ1-2
TGTGCCAGCAGACAGGACGCATATGGCTACACCTTC
CASRQDAYGYTF
>TRBD2|TRBV15|NA|TRBJ2-5
TGTGCCACCAGCAGCTCGGGAGGGACCCAAGAGACCCAGTACTTC
CATSSSGGTQETQYF
>NA|TRBV5-1|few|TRBJ2-5
TGCGCCAGCAGCTTGGATTCAGAAGCATTCGAGACCCAGTACTTC
CASSLDSEAFETQYF
>NA|TRBV7-2|NA|TRBJ1-4
TGTGTCAGCAGCCCCGCTGGAATCACTAACGAAAAACTGTTTTTT
CVSSPAGITNEKLFF
>TRBD1|TRBV7-2|NA|TRBJ2-1
TGTGCTAGCACCTTCCCCGCAGGGACAGTCAGCTACAATGAGCAGTTCTTC
CASTFPAGTVSYNEQFF
>NA|TRBV20-1|NA|TRBJ2-4
TGCAGTGCTAGAGATAGGCGGCAGACATACAATGAGCAGTACTTC
CSARDRRQTYNEQYF
>NA|TRBV12-3/TRBV12-4|NA|TRBJ2-1
TGTGCCAGCAGTTTGCATGCAGGGGGAGGGGTCGATGAGCAGTTCTTC
CASSLHAGGGVDEQFF
>TRBD2|TRBV24-1|few|TRBJ2-3
TGTGCCACCAACGGGACTAGCGGGGGCCGCACAGATACGCAGTATTTT
CATNGTSGGRTDTQYF
>TRBD1|TRBV4-2|few|TRBJ2-5
TGTGCCAGCAGCCAAGTTACAGGGGGGGAGACCCAGTACTTC
CASSQVTGGETQYF
>TRBD1|TRBV9|NA|TRBJ1-3
TGTGCCAGCAGCGGAGGACAGGATACCTCTGGAAACACCATATATTTT
CASSGGQDTSGNTIYF
>NA|TRBV29-1|NA|TRBJ1-2
TGCAGCGTTGTCGTCCGGGCTAACTATGGCTACACCTTC
CSVVVRANYGYTF
>TRBD2|TRBV28|once|TRBJ2-1
TGTGCCAGCAGTTTCCCGGGACTAGCGGAGCAGTTCTTC
CASSFPGLAEQFF